The 28 T cell receptor beta chains presented below share a single source sample, sequenced in a study of OX40 agonist ivuxolimab in advanced cancers. The protocol was immunoSEQ multiplex PCR, while the TCRdb copy is restricted to in-frame clones and leaves out a portion. The sample has tens of thousands of clones; about three quarters are singletons. Here the sequenced sample was CD4+ or CD8+ T cells sorted from blood, taken in a trial of the OX40 agonist ivuxolimab. The receptors originated from an adult with an advanced solid tumor such as melanoma, head and neck, liver or kidney cancer.

The rearrangement uses TRBV10-1 and TRBJ2-7, with a possible D match to TRBD1 (6 bases). The CDR3 is made up of 13 amino acids. Trimming pared 6 bases from V and 4 bases from J, leaving 13 bases between. From germline, CDR1 is WNHNN and CDR2 SYGVQD (reference sequence). The CDR3 DNA is TGCGCCAGCAGGCCAGGCAGGGGATACGAGCAGTACTTC. This gives the protein CASRPGRGYEQYF.

The J gene is TRBJ2-1, the V gene TRBV30; D is perhaps TRBD2 (5 bases). The CDR3 extends over 14 amino acids. Germline V CDR1 and CDR2: GTSNPN, SVGIG (reference sequence). V lost 2 bases and J 7 bases, leaving 15 bases between the germline ends. CDR3 in DNA: TGTGCCTGGAGTAGGCTAACCAGACTAAATGAGCAGTTCTTC. Amino acids: CAWSRLTRLNEQFF.

The J gene is TRBJ2-7, the V gene TRBV10-3, with 8 bases that match TRBD2. The CDR3 has 17 amino acids. Trimming removed 5 bases from V and 1 base from J; junction bases left unmatched: 13. CDR1 and CDR2 (germline): ENHRY, SYGVKD. Here the CDR3 DNA reads TGTGCCATCAGTCCAAGGTATTTTAGCGGGAATTCCTACGAGCAGTACTTC. Translated: CAISPRYFSGNSYEQYF.

This chain joins TRBV18 and TRBJ1-2; 9 nucleotides align to TRBD1. CDR3 length: 14 residues. The V gene's germline CDR1 is KGHSH and CDR2 LQKENI. V shed 6 bases and J 4 bases; nucleotides not matched to a gene: 6. In nucleotides, the CDR3 is TGTGCCAGCTCGGCGGGACAGGGATCCTATGGCTACACCTTC. It is translated as CASSAGQGSYGYTF.

This chain links TRBV18 with TRBJ1-6; 10 positions agree with TRBD1. Germline-derived CDR1 and CDR2 are KGHSH and LQKENI. The CDR3 loop spans 14 amino acids. The V segment lost 3 bases and the J segment 10 bases; nucleotides outside the gene matches: 3. The CDR3 DNA sequence: TGTGCCAGCTCACCCGGACAGGGGGAATCACCCCTCCACTTT. Residues: CASSPGQGESPLHF.

The rearrangement joins TRBV5-1 to TRBJ1-1; D gene uncertain. CDR1 and CDR2 from the germline V gene are SGHRS and YFSETQ. The CDR3 is 13 residues long. Trimming removed 6 bases from V and 1 base from J, with 10 bases in between. CDR3 in amino acids: CASKEVTNTEAFF. Here the CDR3 DNA reads TGCGCCAGCAAAGAGGTCACGAACACTGAAGCTTTCTTT. Combining the CDR3 with reference TRBV5-1 and TRBJ1-1 gives the whole variable domain KAGVTQTPRYLIKTRGQQVTLSCSPISGHRSVSWYQQTPGQGLQFLFEYFSETQRNKGNFPGRFSGRQFSNSRSEMNVSTLELGDSALYLCASKEVTNTEAFFGQGTRLTVV.

The gene calls are TRBV7-9 and TRBJ2-7; TRBD1 matches 9 bases. V lost 6 bases, J lost 3 bases, and 6 bases stayed unmatched. This CDR3 comprises 14 residues. Germline V gene sequence: CDR1 SEHNR, CDR2 FQNEAQ (reference sequence). CDR3: CASRPKGQGYEQYF. CDR3 DNA sequence: TGTGCCAGCAGACCAAAGGGACAGGGCTACGAGCAGTACTTC.

This clone was picked up one time. The chain employs TRBV4-1 and TRBJ2-3; D might be TRBD2 (6 bases). Trimming cost V 0 bases and J 8 bases, with 9 bases left between them. Per the germline V gene, CDR1 is MGHRA and CDR2 is YSYEKL. The CDR3 consists of 13 residues. The CDR3 region is CASSQDMTSTQYF. CDR3 nucleotides: TGCGCCAGCAGCCAAGATATGACTAGTACGCAGTATTTT.

CDR3 amino acids: CASRGIGRGSTDTQYF. The DNA of the CDR3 is TGTGCCAGCAGGGGCATAGGGCGGGGTAGCACAGATACGCAGTATTTT. This rearrangement joins TRBV11-2 to TRBJ2-3, with a weak D call TRBD2 (6 bases). This CDR3 spans 16 amino acids. CDR1 and CDR2 from the germline V gene are SGHAT and FQNNGV. The V end was cut by 6 bases, the J end by 0 bases, with 16 bases between. Full variable domain (rest looked up from reference TRBV11-2 and TRBJ2-3): EAGVAQSPRYKIIEKRQSVAFWCNPISGHATLYWYQQILGQGPKLLIQFQNNGVVDDSQLPKDRFSAERLKGVDSTLKIQPAKLEDSAVYLCASRGIGRGSTDTQYFGPGTRLTVL.

The V and J genes are TRBV29-1 and TRBJ1-2; D not resolved. The V gene's germline CDR1 is SQVTM and CDR2 ANQGSEA. V was trimmed by 0 bases and J by 6 bases, leaving 8 bases between them. This CDR3 has 12 residues. The CDR3: CSVEDDKDGYTF. CDR3 nucleotide sequence: TGCAGCGTTGAAGATGATAAGGATGGCTACACCTTC.

The chain carries TRBV19 and TRBJ1-1, with D tentatively TRBD1 (5 bases). V lost 3 bases and J lost 4, with 15 bases in between. This CDR3 has 15 amino acids. Germline V gives CDR1 LNHDA, CDR2 SQIVND (reference sequence). The CDR3 reads CASSMGDGALTEAFF. CDR3 DNA sequence: TGTGCCAGTAGTATGGGGGATGGGGCCCTCACTGAAGCTTTCTTT.

The chain recombines TRBV15 with TRBJ1-2; D is ambiguous. With 0 bases removed from V and 6 bases from J, the gap between germline ends came to 8 bases. Germline CDR1 reads LNHNV; CDR2 reads YYDKDF (reference sequence). The CDR3 is 13 residues long. CDR3 nucleotide sequence: TGTGCCACCAGCAGAGATCTAGCCGATGGCTACACCTTC. Encoded protein: CATSRDLADGYTF. Variable domain in full (rest from reference TRBV15 and TRBJ1-2): DAMVIQNPRYQVTQFGKPVTLSCSQTLNHNVMYWYQQKSSQAPKLLFHYYDKDFNNEADTPDNFQSRRPNTSFCFLDIRSPGLGDTAMYLCATSRDLADGYTFGSGTRLTVV.

The chain carries TRBV6-6 and TRBJ2-3; no reliable D call. Germline V gene data show CDR1 as MNHNY and CDR2 as SVGAGI (reference sequence). The CDR3 loop spans 12 amino acids. V was trimmed by 5 bases and J by 4 bases, leaving 7 bases between them. CDR3 loop: CASSLRPDTQYF. CDR3 sequence (DNA): TGTGCCAGCAGTCTTCGTCCAGATACGCAGTATTTT.

V usage is TRBV6-4 and J usage is TRBJ2-3, with D unclear. The CDR3 has 13 amino acids. With 2 bases removed from V and 2 bases from J, the gap between germline ends came to 5 bases. Germline V gives CDR1 MRHNA, CDR2 SNTAGT. The CDR3 region has the DNA TGTGCCAGCAGTGACCCGAACACAGATACGCAGTATTTT. Protein sequence: CASSDPNTDTQYF.

Only a few counts were recorded for this clone. This rearrangement joins TRBV29-1 to TRBJ2-1, with D tentatively TRBD2 (6 bases). This CDR3 is built from 14 residues. The V and J ends lost 6 bases and 4 bases respectively, with 16 bases between them. CDR1 and CDR2 (germline): SQVTM, ANQGSEA. CDR3 protein: CSVLVEGPYNEQFF. CDR3 nucleotide sequence: TGCAGCGTCCTGGTGGAGGGCCCATACAATGAGCAGTTCTTC.

The V gene is TRBV7-3, the J gene TRBJ2-3; D remains unclear. Germline V gene data show CDR1 as SGHTA and CDR2 as FQGTGA. Trimming cost V 1 base and J 0 bases, with 8 bases left between them. The CDR3 has 15 amino acids. Here the CDR3 DNA reads TGTGCCAGCAGCTTAAGTCCCGGAAGCACAGATACGCAGTATTTT. Residues: CASSLSPGSTDTQYF.

The rearrangement links TRBV27 to TRBJ2-3, with 9 bases identical to TRBD2. V dropped 0 bases and J dropped 4; count of bases not matched to a gene: 5. CDR1 MNHEY and CDR2 SMNVEV come from the germline V gene (reference sequence). The CDR3 is 16 residues long. CDR3 amino acids: CASSLSPLAGPDTQYF. The CDR3 coding sequence is TGTGCCAGCAGTTTATCTCCCCTAGCGGGGCCAGATACGCAGTATTTT.

This clone was picked up one time. The rearrangement joins TRBV9 to TRBJ1-4; D not certain. The CDR3 covers 15 residues. Between the trimmed V and J ends, which lost 2 bases and 4 bases, there was a span of 12 bases. Germline V gene lookup returns CDR1 SGDLS and CDR2 YYNGEE. As DNA, the CDR3 is TGTGCCAGCAGCGTTCGTCAGGATCTTAATGAAAAACTGTTTTTT. Amino acids: CASSVRQDLNEKLFF. Variable domain in full (rest from reference TRBV9 and TRBJ1-4): DSGVTQTPKHLITATGQRVTLRCSPRSGDLSVYWYQQSLDQGLQFLIQYYNGEERAKGNILERFSAQQFPDLHSELNLSSLELGDSALYFCASSVRQDLNEKLFFGSGTQLSVL.

This chain uses TRBV2 with TRBJ2-6, with D unresolved. Trimming shortened V by 4 bases and J by 1 base, and 8 bases separated the two germline ends. The germline V gene encodes CDR1 SNHLY and CDR2 FYNNEI. This CDR3 comprises 15 residues. The CDR3 DNA reads as TGTGCCAGCAGTGTCAAAGGATCTGGGGCCAACGTCCTGACTTTC. It yields the protein CASSVKGSGANVLTF. The full variable domain, completed using reference TRBV2 and TRBJ2-6, is EPEVTQTPSHQVTQMGQEVILRCVPISNHLYFYWYRQILGQKVEFLVSFYNNEISEKSEIFDDQFSVERPDGSNFTLKIRSTKLEDSAMYFCASSVKGSGANVLTFGAGSRLTVL.

There are a few counts of this clone. The gene calls are TRBV2 and TRBJ2-7; 7 positions match TRBD2. The CDR3 is 13 amino acids. Germline trimming cut 7 bases from V and 10 bases from J; bases unmatched to any gene: 13. The germline V gene has CDR1 SNHLY and CDR2 FYNNEI. CDR3 sequence reads: CASTLLEAGDQYF. As DNA, the CDR3 is TGTGCCAGCACCCTCCTTGAGGCGGGGGACCAGTACTTC.

The chain joins TRBV7-3 to TRBJ2-3; D is unclear. Trimming took off 3 bases at V and 0 bases at J, with 7 bases between the two ends. CDR3 length equals 14 residues. CDR1 is SGHTA and CDR2 is FQGTGA in the germline V gene. DNA for the CDR3: TGTGCCAGCAGCTTTTCATGGAGCACAGATACGCAGTATTTT. Its translation is CASSFSWSTDTQYF.

V is TRBV6-5 and J is TRBJ2-5, with a possible D match to TRBD2 (7 bases). Trimming took 11 bases from V and 5 from J, leaving 21 bases between them. The germline gives CDR1 MNHEY, CDR2 SVGAGI. The CDR3 contains 14 residues. The CDR3 nucleotides are TGTGCCGTGGGGGGGCACAGTAGAGGGGAGACCCAGTACTTC. Protein sequence: CAVGGHSRGETQYF.

The gene calls are TRBV7-8 and TRBJ1-5, with 12 positions matching TRBD1. The CDR3 is 17 residues long. CDR1 SGHVS and CDR2 FQNEAQ come from the germline V gene. Trimming removed 5 bases from V and 2 bases from J; junction bases left unmatched: 7. CDR3 loop: CASSVMGQGAGNQPQHF. The CDR3 region has the DNA TGTGCCAGCAGCGTAATGGGACAGGGGGCTGGCAATCAGCCCCAGCATTTT.

The chain links TRBV5-4 to TRBJ2-1, with D perhaps matching TRBD1 or TRBD2 (5 bases each). CDR1 is SGHNT and CDR2 is YYREEE in the germline V gene (reference sequence). This CDR3 contains 14 residues. Trimming removed 2 bases from V and 5 bases from J, with 11 bases in between. In DNA, the CDR3 is TGTGCCAGCAGCTTACCGGGGACCCACAATGAGCAGTTCTTC. It encodes CASSLPGTHNEQFF. Using reference TRBV5-4 and TRBJ2-1 for the parts outside the CDR3, the full variable domain is ETGVTQSPTHLIKTRGQQVTLRCSSQSGHNTVSWYQQALGQGPQFIFQYYREEENGRGNFPPRFSGLQFPNYSSELNVNALELDDSALYLCASSLPGTHNEQFFGPGTRLTVL.

This chain joins TRBV6-6 and TRBJ2-3; D is unclear. This CDR3 spans 13 amino acids. The germline CDR1 and CDR2 sequences are MNHNY and SVGAGI (reference sequence). Trimming removed 0 bases at V and 4 bases at J, with 5 bases between. The DNA for the CDR3 is TGTGCCAGCAGTTACTCCGTTCCAGATACGCAGTATTTT. Translating it yields CASSYSVPDTQYF.

The chain carries TRBV12-5 and TRBJ2-1, with D perhaps matching TRBD1 (5 bases). Trimming removed 0 bases at V and 2 bases at J, with 8 bases between. Germline lookup yields CDR1 LGHNT and CDR2 FRNRAP. CDR3 length: 15 amino acids. The CDR3 region is CASGLVQEPYNEQFF. As DNA, the CDR3 is TGTGCTAGTGGTTTGGTACAGGAACCCTACAATGAGCAGTTCTTC.

The chain links TRBV21-1 to TRBJ2-3; the D call TRBD2 from the table was never checked on the DNA. TRBV21-1 represents a pseudogene. The CDR3 extends over 16 amino acids. CDR3 DNA sequence: TGTGCCAGCAGCAAAGCGAGAGCGGGAGATACAGATACGCAGTATTTT. It specifies CASSKARAGDTDTQYF.

The chain recombines TRBV18 with TRBJ2-5; D perhaps matches TRBD2 (5 bases). TRBJ2-7 explains the end of the DNA better; the J call may be wrong. This CDR3 spans 16 amino acids. CDR1 and CDR2 from the germline V gene are KGHSH and LQKENI. The CDR3 nucleotides are TGTGCCAGCTCACCAGGCGGCACTCTAGCCCTCTACGAGCAGTACTTC. Residues: CASSPGGTLALYEQYF.